This TCR beta chain was obtained from a study of blood T cell repertoires in COVID-19 (dated by TCRdb to between 2020 and 2021). Study-wide context: The collaborator samples originated in the United States, Italy and Spain and spanned the acute and convalescent phases of COVID-19. The prospective study material was composed of cDNA or gDNA derived from T cells, B-cell-depleted T cells, or PBMCs. Deeply sampled blood TCRbeta repertoires from subjects exposed to, actively infected with, or recovered from COVID-19 were included in the dataset. The repertoires were made available in a free public database intended to serve as a resource for research on the immune response to SARS-CoV-2. Samples came from the ongoing ImmuneRACE study (first 160 participants) plus 1,254 subjects from 6 global collaborators. A de-identified subject ID, COVID-19 status, age in years and sex were almost always included in the sample metadata. Where available, HLA class I and class II types were taken from metadata supplied by the sample provider and were not determined by assay-based typing.

The immunoSEQ Assay, a bias-controlled multiplex PCR, was used to amplify TCRbeta CDR3 regions from genomic DNA. As for the original processing: Nucleated cell counts per sample were estimated from amplification of reference gene primers within the assay. To quantify the absolute abundance of each unique TCRbeta CDR3 rearrangement, sequence reads were collapsed and filtered. For each sample, productive Simpson clonality was calculated by taking the square root of Simpson's diversity index across productive rearrangements. TCRdb re-hosts the immuneACCESS table, in-frame sequences only. Its copies lack some clones; in the studies checked, an unresolved V gene accounts for under half of them, and the cause for the rest is not known. Clonal size and the V and J genes are those of that table, whereas D and trimming came from the DNA. In all, the sample holds about 39,000 clones, and approximately 84% of those were seen once. The top ten constitute roughly 15% of the sample.

What the work shows at the level of the full study, not this receptor alone: The amount of clinical and demographic metadata varied by source and participant and was provided uncurated.

CDR1 SNHLY and CDR2 FYNNEI were looked up in the germline V gene. From its cysteine to its phenylalanine, the CDR3 spans 16 amino acids. Here the CDR3 DNA is all that survives: 48 bases in frame from base 1. Clipping removes 3 bases from V and 2 bases from J, with 4 as the unmatched junction base count. Whole blood was collected in K2EDTA tubes by collaborating institutions according to the institutions' own protocols. Collaborator samples were shipped for TCRbeta analysis as frozen whole blood, isolated PBMCs, or DNA extracted from either sample type. A note on this clone: It lacks a known antigen. One base away there is no much larger clone; base qualities are not given.

Sequenced sample: peripheral blood. This clonotype was sampled from a man between 45 and 60 years old with active or convalescent COVID-19. The chain is encoded by TRBV2 joined to TRBJ1-5; 10 bases in the junction line up with TRBD1. The bases are TGTGCCAGCAGTGAGGAAGGGACAGGGGGCAATCAGCCCCAGCATTTT. The encoded protein is CASSEEGTGGNQPQHF.